What follows are 3 T cell receptor beta chains derived from one specimen sequenced in a study of shared clonotypes between healthy human individuals (dated by TCRdb to 2018 to 2021). Libraries were prepared through the immunoSEQ multiplex PCR assay. This is the immuneACCESS table as TCRdb keeps it, with only in-frame sequences that have V and J called. A part of the clones is gone; compared with another copy, unresolved V genes explain less than half, and the rest is unexplained. The sample contains some 500,000 clones, approximately 95% of them found a single time. Around 0.066% of the sample is taken by the ten largest. The sequenced sample consisted of naive CD4+ T cells sorted from blood. The cell subset or site label corresponds to: CD45RA+ positively selected. Receptors originate from a woman in her 30s in good health.

J is TRBJ2-1 and V is TRBV29-1; possibly TRBD1 for D (5 bases). Trimming pared 4 bases from V and 3 bases from J, leaving 13 bases between. The CDR3 loop spans 14 amino acids. Germline V lookup: CDR1 SQVTM, CDR2 ANQGSEA. The CDR3 loop reads CSVADREHYNEQFF. In DNA form, the CDR3 reads TGCAGCGTTGCCGACAGAGAACACTACAATGAGCAGTTCTTC.

The chain couples TRBV7-2 to TRBJ2-1; possible D gene TRBD2, 5 bases. Germline CDR1 is SGHTA and CDR2 is FQGNSA. The V end lost 5 bases, the J end lost 3 bases, and 14 bases lay between the germline ends. This CDR3 is 15 amino acids long. The CDR3 region is CASSATIASYNEQFF. The CDR3 coding sequence is TGTGCCAGCAGCGCCACAATAGCGAGCTACAATGAGCAGTTCTTC.

With respect to this clone: The junction departs from the called germline gene at one end, perhaps through a read error. V is TRBV5-8 and J is TRBJ1-1; 11 bases map to TRBD1. Germline values: CDR1 SGHTS, CDR2 YDEGEE. This CDR3 region has 15 residues. CDR3 sequence reads: CASSRGQGVKTEAFF. CDR3 DNA: TGTGCCAGCAGCAGGGGACAGGGGGTGAAGACTGAAGCTTTCTTT.